This T cell receptor (beta chain) was identified in a study of T cell repertoires in cytomegalovirus infection. Across the whole study: The authors used CMV epitopes that were HLA-C-restricted (recently identified) and HLA-B-restricted (well studied). Indications of both CMV infection and matching HLA type were provided by public TCR beta signatures. Study-wide findings and caveats: Dominating the ex vivo response were TCR beta clonotypes that were CMV-specific and HLA-C-restricted. Pooled public TCR beta family frequency picked out CMV carriers with the relevant HLA.

Points on this clonotype: What it binds is unknown.

CDR1 and CDR2 from the germline V gene are SGHTA and FQGTGA. This CDR3 has 13 residues. V gave up 5 bases and J gave up 10 bases, with 17 bases separating them. TCRdb passed the reads through MiXCR, listing each CDR3 protein once. The table shows 200,000 or so distinct CDR3 sequences, with about 40% occurring only once. Sequencing was performed on CD8+ T cells from cultured PBMCs, taken from culture after CMV antigen stimulation. V is TRBV7-3 and J is TRBJ1-1; possibly TRBD1 for D (5 bases). The TCR was taken from a human donor in good health (CMV status not recorded). Some clones in this sample may be carry-over from other donors' samples. The CDR3, as DNA: TGTGCCAGCAGCCATGGGGACCCTGTACGAGCTTTCTTT. Encoded protein: CASSHGDPVRAFF.